These T cell receptor beta chains were read from a single sample in a study of T cell responses to AZD1222 COVID-19 vaccine. Libraries were prepared by immunoSEQ multiplex PCR; TCRdb keeps only in-frame clonotypes and omits some of them. This sample yields some 90,000 clones, of which approximately 88% are seen a single time; around 5% belongs to the top ten. Sequencing used peripheral blood, obtained 28 days after the second AZD1222 dose. The receptor set was obtained from an adult who received the AZD1222 COVID-19 vaccine. CDR3s include the opening cysteine and the closing phenylalanine or tryptophan. D genes are given only for firm matches. A row's size may be missing; if present it is once, few, many or a size class.

J gene	V gene	D gene	clone size	CDR3 DNA	CDR3 protein
TRBJ1-5	TRBV6-1	.	.	TGTGCCAGCAGTGAATCGGGAGGGTTCCAGCCCCAGCATTTT	CASSESGGFQPQHF
TRBJ2-1	TRBV7-9	.	.	TGTGCCAGCAGCTTAACGGCGGGAAATAGTAACAATGAGCAGTTCTTC	CASSLTAGNSNNEQFF
TRBJ2-7	TRBV27	.	.	TGTGCCAGCGGATACCTGGGGACCTACGAGCAGTACTTC	CASGYLGTYEQYF
TRBJ1-5	TRBV12-3/TRBV12-4	.	.	TGTGCCAGCAGTCCCGGAAATCAGCCCCAGCATTTT	CASSPGNQPQHF
TRBJ1-1	TRBV10-2	.	.	TGCGCCAGCAGTGGTGGGGTGGGCACTGAAGCTTTCTTT	CASSGGVGTEAFF
TRBJ1-1	TRBV5-5	TRBD1	.	TGTGCCAGCAGCGCAAGACAGGGGATCATCTCTGAAGCTTTCTTT	CASSARQGIISEAFF
TRBJ1-3	TRBV5-1	.	.	TGCGCCAGCAGCCGGACCGGGGCAGGGGACTCTGGAAACACCATATATTTT	CASSRTGAGDSGNTIYF
TRBJ1-4	TRBV4-1	.	.	TGCGCCAGCAGCCAAGGGGGATCTTGGAATGAAAAACTGTTTTTT	CASSQGGSWNEKLFF
TRBJ2-1	TRBV7-2	.	.	TGTGCCAGCAGCTTAGGGGGGTTAGGCGGGCAGTTCTTC	CASSLGGLGGQFF
TRBJ1-4	TRBV12-3/TRBV12-4	.	.	TGTGCCAGCAGTGGACAGAGGATTGAAAAACTGTTTTTT	CASSGQRIEKLFF
TRBJ2-3	TRBV30	.	.	TGTGCCTGCTCCGGGAGAATCACAGATACGCAGTATTTT	CACSGRITDTQYF
TRBJ2-5	TRBV5-1	.	.	TGCGCCAGCAGCTTGGGACTAGAAGAGACCCAGTACTTC	CASSLGLEETQYF
TRBJ2-1	TRBV7-9	.	.	TGTGCCAGCAGCTTAGTAGGCCTTATCAATGAGCAGTTCTTC	CASSLVGLINEQFF
TRBJ1-5	TRBV30	TRBD1	few	TGTGCCTGGACCAGACAGGGGGGTCAGCCCCAGCATTTT	CAWTRQGGQPQHF
TRBJ1-1	TRBV6-5	.	.	TGTGCAACCGTGCGGGGCAAAGCTTTCTTT	CATVRGKAFF
TRBJ1-6	TRBV14	.	.	TGTGCCAGCAGCCAAGGCAGTTATAATTCACCCCTCCACTTT	CASSQGSYNSPLHF
TRBJ1-1	TRBV5-5	TRBD1	.	TGTGCCAGCAGCTTGTTTGGGACAGGGGCCGTGAACACTGAAGCTTTCTTT	CASSLFGTGAVNTEAFF
TRBJ2-5	TRBV5-4	.	.	TGTGCCAGCAGCTTGGGTGACACCCAAGAGACCCAGTACTTC	CASSLGDTQETQYF
TRBJ1-6	TRBV9	.	.	TGTGCCAGCAGCGTAGGGTACAGCCTCTATTCACCCCTCCACTTT	CASSVGYSLYSPLHF
TRBJ1-6	TRBV27	.	few	TGTGCCAGCAGTCCTTACCGCGCCAGGGGCCTAGGCAATTCACCCCTCCACTTT	CASSPYRARGLGNSPLHF
TRBJ2-5	TRBV5-8	.	.	TGTGCCAGCAGCTCCGGCGGACTAACCGACCAAGAGACCCAGTACTTC	CASSSGGLTDQETQYF
TRBJ2-2	TRBV7-9	TRBD2	once	TGTGCCAGCTCCGAGCGGGGGAGCACCGGGGAGCTGTTTTTT	CASSERGSTGELFF
TRBJ1-5	TRBV6-5	.	few	TGTGCCAGCAGAGCCTCGGGCAGGGCCCGTCAGCCCCAGCATTTT	CASRASGRARQPQHF
TRBJ2-3	TRBV18	.	.	TGTGCCAGCTCACCTCCTATGGACCCTTTCAATACGCAGTATTTT	CASSPPMDPFNTQYF
TRBJ1-4	TRBV5-1	TRBD1	.	TGCGCCAGCAGTGGTTTTGGGACAGGGGCTGAAAAACTGTTTTTT	CASSGFGTGAEKLFF
TRBJ1-2	TRBV12-5	.	.	TGTGCTAGTGGCTTCCTAAAGGGGGAGGGATCGGCTAACTATGGCTACACCTTC	CASGFLKGEGSANYGYTF
TRBJ1-4	TRBV18	TRBD1	.	TGTGCCAGCTCACCAGCGTCAATCAGGGGGAGAACTAATGAAAAACTGTTTTTT	CASSPASIRGRTNEKLFF
TRBJ1-3	TRBV27	.	.	TGTGCCGTTCGCGGGGCTGGAAACACCATATATTTT	CAVRGAGNTIYF
TRBJ1-1	TRBV14	TRBD1	.	TGTGCCAGCAGCTACGACAGGGGGAACACTGAAGCTTTCTTT	CASSYDRGNTEAFF
TRBJ2-5	TRBV5-5	.	once	TGTGCCAGCAGCCCGGCCTCGTCCGTACAGGAGACCCAGTACTTC	CASSPASSVQETQYF
TRBJ2-7	TRBV5-1	.	.	TGCGCCAGCAGCTCCGGGTCCAATCCCTACGAGCAGTACTTC	CASSSGSNPYEQYF
TRBJ2-1	TRBV13	TRBD2	once	TGTGCCAGCAGCTTATCCGGGACTAGCGAGACCAATGAGCAGTTCTTC	CASSLSGTSETNEQFF
TRBJ1-3	TRBV7-8	.	.	TGTGCCAGCAGCTTCAGATACTCTGGAAACACCATATATTTT	CASSFRYSGNTIYF
TRBJ2-7	TRBV6-5	TRBD1	.	TGTGCCAGCAGGGGGGGACAGGGGCAGTACTTC	CASRGGQGQYF
TRBJ2-1	TRBV19	.	.	TGTGCCAGTAGTGCCTTAGACAGGTCGAGCGTAAGGTTCTTC	CASSALDRSSVRFF
TRBJ1-4	TRBV19	.	.	TGTGCCAGTAGAGACAGAGGGCTGTCGGCTAATGAAAAACTGTTTTTT	CASRDRGLSANEKLFF
TRBJ2-1	TRBV15	.	.	TGTGCCACCAGCAGAGAGTTTGGGGCAACCAACAATGAGCAGTTCTTC	CATSREFGATNNEQFF